Following are 4 T cell receptor beta chains from one sample sequenced in a study of metastatic and nonmetastatic thyroid tumors. TCRdb re-clonotyped the PCR reads through MiXCR. Among about 7,000 clones listed, over 15% were seen once. Until they underwent thyroid surgery, no patient had received any treatment. The material sequenced was adjacent normal tissue. The receptors originated from a male donor with papillary thyroid cancer or a benign thyroid nodule (not recorded which). Some clones in this sample may be carry-over from other donors' samples.

This clone is medium-sized. The V call is TRBV19, the J call TRBJ2-5; D may be TRBD1 or TRBD2 (5 bases each). The V end was cut by 5 bases, the J end by 5 bases, with 9 bases between. The germline CDR1 and CDR2 sequences are LNHDA and SQIVND (reference sequence). The CDR3 is made up of 12 amino acids. CDR3: CASSWGKETQYF. In DNA form, the CDR3 reads TGTGCCAGTAGTTGGGGGAAGGAGACCCAGTACTTC.

This clone rates as medium-sized (0.01 to 0.1%). J is TRBJ2-7 and V is TRBV5-1; 10 nucleotides line up with TRBD2. This CDR3 comprises 14 residues. V lost 3 bases and J lost 5; bases outside the gene matches: 5. Germline V gene data show CDR1 as SGHRS and CDR2 as YFSETQ. DNA for the CDR3: TGCGCCAGCAGCTCACTAGCGGGATACGACGAGCAGTACTTC. This encodes CASSSLAGYDEQYF. Based on the CDR3 plus reference TRBV5-1 and TRBJ2-7, the full variable domain is KAGVTQTPRYLIKTRGQQVTLSCSPISGHRSVSWYQQTPGQGLQFLFEYFSETQRNKGNFPGRFSGRQFSNSRSEMNVSTLELGDSALYLCASSSLAGYDEQYFGPGTRLTVT.

Judged by abundance, this clone is medium-sized. The chain links TRBV6-2 or TRBV6-3 to TRBJ1-2; D remains ambiguous. V lost 7 bases and J lost 2, with 20 bases in between. The germline gives CDR1 MNHEY, CDR2 SVGEGT. CDR3 length equals 16 residues. CDR3 sequence (DNA): TGTGCCAGCATCCCGAGGGCAGCGGACCAAAACTATGGCTACACCTTC. This encodes CASIPRAADQNYGYTF.

At least ten counts were recorded for this clone. Other DNA sequences within the sample encode an identical CDR3. V and J are TRBV28 and TRBJ2-5; D could derive from TRBD1 or TRBD2 (5 bases each). The CDR3 sequence is 12 residues long. Germline V CDR1 and CDR2: MDHEN, SYDVKM. Trimming shortened V by 2 bases and J by 6 bases, and 7 bases separated the two germline ends. CDR3 region: CASSLGGKTQYF. CDR3 sequence (DNA): TGTGCCAGCAGTTTAGGGGGTAAGACCCAGTACTTC.